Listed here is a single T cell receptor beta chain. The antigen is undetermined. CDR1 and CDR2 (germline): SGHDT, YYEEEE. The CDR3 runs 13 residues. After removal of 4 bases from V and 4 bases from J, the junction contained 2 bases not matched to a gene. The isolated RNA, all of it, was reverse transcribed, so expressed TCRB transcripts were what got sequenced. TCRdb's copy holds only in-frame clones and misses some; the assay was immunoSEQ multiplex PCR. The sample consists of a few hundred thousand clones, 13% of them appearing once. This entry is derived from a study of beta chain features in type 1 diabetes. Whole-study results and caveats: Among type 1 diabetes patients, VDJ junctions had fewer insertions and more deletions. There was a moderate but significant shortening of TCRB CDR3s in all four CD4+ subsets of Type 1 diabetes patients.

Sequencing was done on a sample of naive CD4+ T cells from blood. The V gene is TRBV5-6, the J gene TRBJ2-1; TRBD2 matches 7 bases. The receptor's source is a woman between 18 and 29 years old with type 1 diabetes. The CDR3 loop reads CASSRDYYNEQFF. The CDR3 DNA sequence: TGTGCCAGCAGCCGGGACTATTACAATGAGCAGTTCTTC. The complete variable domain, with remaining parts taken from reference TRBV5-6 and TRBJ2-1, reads DAGVTQSPTHLIKTRGQQVTLRCSPKSGHDTVSWYQQALGQGPQFIFQYYEEEERQRGNFPDRFSGHQFPNYSSELNVNALLLGDSALYLCASSRDYYNEQFFGPGTRLTVL.